This T cell receptor beta chain stems from a study of blood T cell repertoires in COVID-19 (dated by TCRdb to about 2020). In the study overall: Collaborator samples came from the United States, Italy and Spain and covered acute and convalescent phases of COVID-19. The material from the prospective study consisted of cDNA or gDNA derived from T cells, B-cell-depleted T cells, or PBMCs. Deeply sampled blood TCRbeta repertoires from subjects exposed to, actively infected with, or recovered from COVID-19 were included in the dataset. The repertoires were made available in a free public database intended to serve as a resource for research on the immune response to SARS-CoV-2. The samples were drawn from two sources: the first 160 participants of the ongoing ImmuneRACE study, and 1,254 subjects contributed by 6 global collaborators. The sample metadata nearly always contained a de-identified subject ID, COVID-19 status, age in years and sex. HLA class I and class II types, where available, came from metadata supplied by the sample provider rather than from assay-based typing.

Each collaborating institution followed its own protocols to collect whole blood in K2EDTA tubes. For TCRbeta analysis, collaborators shipped samples in one of three forms: frozen whole blood, isolated PBMCs, or DNA extracted from either of those sample types. The immunoSEQ Assay, a bias-controlled multiplex PCR, was used to amplify TCRbeta CDR3 regions from genomic DNA. The original pipeline was this. Within the assay, amplification of reference gene primers was used to estimate how many nucleated cells each sample contained. To quantify the absolute abundance of each unique TCRbeta CDR3 rearrangement, sequence reads were collapsed and filtered. For each sample, productive Simpson clonality was calculated as the square root of Simpson's diversity index across productive rearrangements. In its TCRdb copy, this immuneACCESS table keeps in-frame sequences only and misses some clones. Where compared with another copy, unresolved V genes explain less than half of these, and the others have no known cause. The V and J calls and the clone size are those of that table, but D and trimming were determined from the DNA. The sample table lists 13,000 or so clones, approximately 78% of them with a count of one. In total, the top ten clones hold approximately 37% of the sample.

Only one count was recorded for this clone. Its antigen is not yet known. One base away there is no much larger clone; base qualities are not given. V was cut back by 0 bases and J by 3 bases, leaving a gap of 13 bases between them. CDR1 SGHRS and CDR2 YFSETQ were looked up in the germline V gene. The CDR3 starts with the cysteine, ends with the phenylalanine, and has 15 residues. The retained sequence is limited to the CDR3, 45 bases, with the frame set at the first base. Study-wide findings and limitations: How much clinical and demographic metadata was included differed by source and by participant, and the metadata was provided uncurated.

This receptor was taken from a human donor in a cohort sampled during active COVID-19. The chain is assembled from TRBV5-1 and TRBJ2-7; the D segment could be TRBD2, given 7 matching bases. Sequencing was carried out using peripheral blood. The CDR3 region reads CASSLAAGAHYEQYF. The sequence in DNA is TGCGCCAGCAGCTTGGCCGCGGGGGCCCACTACGAGCAGTACTTC.